This T cell receptor beta chain is from a study of cytomegalovirus exposure and HLA in healthy donors. Overall study context: Inside one of the first data releases sat 75 million to 100 million unique TCRs taken from HLA-typed donors. Findings and limits, study-wide: The majority of TCR sequences were rare, yet some public TCRs appeared in many donors. Among immune exposure information, only CMV serostatus was available.

About this clone itself: Its antigen is unidentified.

It was with 60 Vbeta and 13 Jbeta primers that the PCR ran. The table came from immunoSEQ multiplex PCR; TCRdb's copy has only in-frame clones and leaves some out. The sample includes some 60,000 clones, approximately 87% of them seen just once. V trimming: 2 bases; J trimming: 4 bases; junction bases outside the gene matches: 5. The CDR3 loop spans 16 amino acids. Germline V gives CDR1 MNHNS, CDR2 SASEGT. The TCR was taken from a man in his late teens or twenties in good health and CMV-seronegative. Input material: PBMCs. This rearrangement joins TRBV6-1 to TRBJ2-1; 10 bases line up with TRBD1. The DNA of the CDR3 is TGTGCCAGCAGTGAACTCGACAGGGGGCATTACAATGAGCAGTTCTTC. Translation: CASSELDRGHYNEQFF.